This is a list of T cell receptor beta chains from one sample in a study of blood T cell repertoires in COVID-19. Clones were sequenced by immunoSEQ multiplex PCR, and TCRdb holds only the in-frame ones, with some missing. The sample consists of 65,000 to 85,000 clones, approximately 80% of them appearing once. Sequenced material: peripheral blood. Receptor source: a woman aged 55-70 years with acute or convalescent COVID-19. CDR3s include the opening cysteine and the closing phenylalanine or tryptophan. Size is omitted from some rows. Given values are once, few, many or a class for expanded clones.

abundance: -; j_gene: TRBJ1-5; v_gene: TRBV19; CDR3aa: CATMDRGFNQPQHF
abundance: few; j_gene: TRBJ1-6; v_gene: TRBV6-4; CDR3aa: CASSDEQFGSLHF
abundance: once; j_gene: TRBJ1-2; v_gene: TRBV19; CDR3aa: CASSITDREQGYTF
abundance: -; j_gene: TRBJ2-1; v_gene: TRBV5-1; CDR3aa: CASSFSNEQFF
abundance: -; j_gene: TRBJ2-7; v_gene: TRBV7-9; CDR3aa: CASSLFAGGYEQYF
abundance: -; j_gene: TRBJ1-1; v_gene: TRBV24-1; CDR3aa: CATSNSGTGERIQSTEAFF
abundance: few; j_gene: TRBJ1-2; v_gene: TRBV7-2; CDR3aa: CASSSREGGYTF
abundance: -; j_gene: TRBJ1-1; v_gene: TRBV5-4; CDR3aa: CASSPWATGSNTEAFF
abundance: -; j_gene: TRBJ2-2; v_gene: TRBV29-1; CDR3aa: CSVGKQGAGELFF
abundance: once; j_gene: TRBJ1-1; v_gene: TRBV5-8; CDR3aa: CASFLPGWQDTEAFF
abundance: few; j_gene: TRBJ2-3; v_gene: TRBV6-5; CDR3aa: CASDPGLSTDTQYF
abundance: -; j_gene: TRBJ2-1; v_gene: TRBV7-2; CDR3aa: CASSLSSGGAYNEQFF
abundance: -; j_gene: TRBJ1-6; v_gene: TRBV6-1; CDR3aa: CASSEGTGINSPLHF
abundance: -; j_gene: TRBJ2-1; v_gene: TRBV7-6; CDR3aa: CASSSRGSSYNEQFF
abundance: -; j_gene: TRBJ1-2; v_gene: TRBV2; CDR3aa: CASTPGQNYGYTF
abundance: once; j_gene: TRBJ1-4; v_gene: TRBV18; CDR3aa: CASSPQGALEKLFF
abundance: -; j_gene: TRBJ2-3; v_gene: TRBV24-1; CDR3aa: CATSDLKFDSPSTDTQYF
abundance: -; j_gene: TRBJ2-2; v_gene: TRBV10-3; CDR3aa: CAISEGTRTGELFF
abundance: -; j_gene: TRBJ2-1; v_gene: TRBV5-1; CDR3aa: CASSLAGVIEQFF
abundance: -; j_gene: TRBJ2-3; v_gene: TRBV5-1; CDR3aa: CASSEASTSTDTQYF
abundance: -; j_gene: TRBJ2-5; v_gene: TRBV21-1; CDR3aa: CASSLVRGAGETQYF
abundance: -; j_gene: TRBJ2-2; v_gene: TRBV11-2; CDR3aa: CASSERTGLTGELFF
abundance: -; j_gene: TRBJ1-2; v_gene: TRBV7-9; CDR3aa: CASSLAGNYGYTF
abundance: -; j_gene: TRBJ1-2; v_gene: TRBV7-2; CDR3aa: CASSLAETGGASYGYTF
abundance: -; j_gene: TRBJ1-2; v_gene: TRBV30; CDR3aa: CAWSEGALYGYTF